This entry features one T cell receptor beta chain sequence. Its antigen is not identified. The CDR3 consists of 16 residues. Germline V lookup: CDR1 SGHTA, CDR2 FQGTGA. The V and J ends lost 2 bases and 6 bases, in that order; junction bases with no gene match: 6. PCR employed 60 Vbeta and 13 Jbeta primers. The method was immunoSEQ multiplex PCR; TCRdb's version includes in-frame clones alone and lacks a portion of them. The sample has around 170,000 clones, more than 75% seen once. This entry is derived from a study of cytomegalovirus exposure and HLA in healthy donors. Study observations and caveats: In the analysis, some V segments, TRBV6-2 and TRBV6-3 included, were excluded as indistinguishable.

The donors, nominally healthy at sampling, likely had unrecorded immune exposures. This sequence joins TRBV7-3 and TRBJ2-3; 12 bases map to TRBD2. The sequence was obtained from a woman between 18 and 30 years old in good health and CMV-seronegative. The sequenced material came from PBMCs. The CDR3 protein is CASSLLAGGLVDTQYF. CDR3 bases: TGTGCCAGCAGCTTACTAGCGGGAGGGCTGGTGGATACGCAGTATTTT.